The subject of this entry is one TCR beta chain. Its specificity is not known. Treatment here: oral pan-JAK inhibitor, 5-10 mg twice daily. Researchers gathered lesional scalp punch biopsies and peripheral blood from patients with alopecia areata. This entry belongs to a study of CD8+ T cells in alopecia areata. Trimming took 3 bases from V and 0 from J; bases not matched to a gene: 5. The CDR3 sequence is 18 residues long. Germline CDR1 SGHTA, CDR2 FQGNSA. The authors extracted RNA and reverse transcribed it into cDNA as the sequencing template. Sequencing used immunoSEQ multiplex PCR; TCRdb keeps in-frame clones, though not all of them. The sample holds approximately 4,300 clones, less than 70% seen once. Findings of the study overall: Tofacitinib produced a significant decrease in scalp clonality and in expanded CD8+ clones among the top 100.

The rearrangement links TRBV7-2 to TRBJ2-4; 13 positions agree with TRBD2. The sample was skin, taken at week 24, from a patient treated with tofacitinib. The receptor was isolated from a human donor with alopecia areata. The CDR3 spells CASSLTSGGHLAKNIQYF. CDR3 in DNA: TGTGCCAGCAGCTTGACTAGCGGGGGGCACCTAGCCAAAAACATTCAGTACTTC.